What follows is one T cell receptor beta chain and its context. What it recognizes is unknown. This entry comes from a study of cytomegalovirus exposure and HLA in healthy donors. Whole-study context: The 110 or so validation repertoires used the same platform as the roughly 670 first-cohort repertoires, a later analysis reported. Findings of the study overall: TCR beta chains numbering more than 150 were designated cytomegalovirus-associated. Cytomegalovirus status was reportedly diagnosed by the classifier with high specificity and sensitivity.

Trimming pared 3 bases from V and 0 bases from J, leaving 11 bases between. The CDR3 length is 16 residues. Looked up from germline, CDR1 is MDHEN and CDR2 is SYDVKM. Some clones are missing from TCRdb's copy, which holds only in-frame ones; the method was immunoSEQ multiplex PCR. The table shows roughly 60,000 clones, with 75% to 95% occurring only once. The TCR sequence derives from a woman between 25 and 40 years old in good health and CMV-seronegative. The chain employs TRBV28 and TRBJ2-2; D not resolved. The sequenced sample consisted of PBMCs. CDR3 nucleotide sequence: TGTGCCAGCAGTTTTGGGTGGGCGCCGAACACCGGGGAGCTGTTTTTT. Translating gives CASSFGWAPNTGELFF.